This entry lists 7 T cell receptor beta chains sequenced from one sample in a study of T cell responses to AZD1222 COVID-19 vaccine. The repertoire was sequenced with immunoSEQ multiplex PCR; TCRdb's copy has only in-frame clones and lacks some. Altogether approximately 150,000 clones are present, 75% to 95% being singletons, with the ten largest covering 4.4%. Sequences were derived from peripheral blood, sampled on day 0 of AZD1222 vaccination. All receptors derive from an adult in good health.

The chain joins TRBV27 to TRBJ2-1; 8 nucleotides line up with TRBD2. The CDR3 extends over 16 amino acids. Germline V gene data show CDR1 as MNHEY and CDR2 as SMNVEV (reference sequence). The V segment lost 6 bases and the J segment 5 bases; nucleotides outside the gene matches: 12. The CDR3 spells CASSPGLAPPNNEQFF. CDR3 DNA: TGTGCCAGCAGCCCTGGACTAGCACCGCCGAACAATGAGCAGTTCTTC.

The J gene is TRBJ1-2, the V gene TRBV19, with TRBD1 matching over 7 bases. The CDR3 has 13 residues. Germline V CDR1 and CDR2: LNHDA, SQIVND (reference sequence). V trimming: 6 bases; J trimming: 5 bases; junction bases outside the gene matches: 6. This CDR3 reads CASSVGQFYGYTF. The CDR3 DNA reads TGTGCCAGTAGCGTGGGACAGTTTTATGGCTACACCTTC.

The chain carries TRBV20-1 and TRBJ1-6, with D unresolved. Trimming removed 3 bases at V and 6 bases at J, with 9 bases between. The CDR3 totals 13 residues. In germline, CDR1 is DFQATT, CDR2 SNEGSKA (reference sequence). CDR3 residues: CSASVGSNSPLHF. The DNA for the CDR3 is TGCAGTGCTAGTGTGGGCAGTAATTCACCCCTCCACTTT.

This chain uses TRBV2 with TRBJ2-5; D not certain. Germline V gene data show CDR1 as SNHLY and CDR2 as FYNNEI. The CDR3 loop spans 14 amino acids. The V gene lost 7 bases and the J gene lost 5 bases, with 17 bases spanning the gap. The CDR3 DNA reads as TGTGCCAGCACCCCAGACCTAACCCCGGAGACCCAGTACTTC. It specifies CASTPDLTPETQYF. Based on the CDR3 plus reference TRBV2 and TRBJ2-5, the full variable domain is EPEVTQTPSHQVTQMGQEVILRCVPISNHLYFYWYRQILGQKVEFLVSFYNNEISEKSEIFDDQFSVERPDGSNFTLKIRSTKLEDSAMYFCASTPDLTPETQYFGPGTRLLVL.

This clone turned up a few times. The chain links TRBV4-1 to TRBJ2-3; TRBD2 might be the D (6 bases). The CDR3 is 15 amino acids. V lost 4 bases, J lost 1 base, and 12 bases lay in between. Germline CDR1 reads MGHRA; CDR2 reads YSYEKL. The CDR3 DNA is TGCGCCAGCAGCCCCAGCGGGTTCGGCACAGATACGCAGTATTTT. Its translation is CASSPSGFGTDTQYF.

The chain couples TRBV7-3 to TRBJ2-3; TRBD1 might be the D (6 bases). The germline V gene has CDR1 SGHTA and CDR2 FQGTGA. The CDR3 covers 11 residues. The V gene lost 6 bases and the J gene lost 11 bases, with 12 bases spanning the gap. The CDR3 DNA sequence: TGTGCCAGCAGTAAACAGGGTGTGCAGTATTTT. Protein: CASSKQGVQYF.

This CDR3 reads CASSDSGRETGELFF. CDR3 DNA sequence: TGTGCCAGCAGTGACTCAGGGCGGGAAACCGGGGAGCTGTTTTTT. The genes are TRBV6-4 and TRBJ2-2; possibly TRBD2 for D (6 bases). Germline loops: CDR1 MRHNA, CDR2 SNTAGT. This CDR3 spans 15 amino acids. V dropped 0 bases and J dropped 5 bases, with 10 bases sitting between them.